This TCR beta chain was profiled in a study of blood T cell repertoires in COVID-19. For the study at large: Some COVID-19 samples were acute and others convalescent; all came from the United States, Italy and Spain. PBMCs, B-cell-depleted T cells, or T cells provided the cDNA or gDNA that made up the material.

Original methodology: Reference gene primer amplification yielded estimated nucleated cell counts. Sequencing used immunoSEQ multiplex PCR; TCRdb keeps in-frame clones, though not all of them. D and trimming were read from the DNA, whereas the V and J calls and clone size are those reported in that table. This sample carries 40,000 to 65,000 clones, 78% of them seen once, and the ten largest clones take more than 13%. The CDR3 is made up of 16 amino acids. The ends lost 7 bases at V and 4 bases at J; junction bases unmatched: 11. Per the germline V gene, CDR1 is SNHLY and CDR2 is FYNNEI. The receptor comes from a human donor with active or convalescent COVID-19. The donor label of this sample is uncertain. V gene TRBV2 combines with J gene TRBJ2-5, with TRBD2 identical over 11 bases. Sequences were obtained from peripheral blood. DNA of the CDR3: TGTGCCAGCATGGGATGGGTAGCGGGAGGGCGAGAGACCCAGTACTTC. Protein sequence: CASMGWVAGGRETQYF.